Shown below are 14 T cell receptor beta chains from a single sample sequenced in a study of identical twins. TCRdb ran MiXCR on the 5' RACE reads and lists one entry per CDR3 protein. The sample lists more than 400,000 distinct CDR3 sequences; 15% were seen once. The sample also formed part of further work on yellow fever vaccine responses in identical twins.

The sequenced material came from CD4+ T cells sorted from blood. These receptor sequences come from a woman between 18 and 29 years old in good health.

The chain links TRBV6-5 to TRBJ2-7, with 9 bases that match TRBD2. The CDR3 has 16 residues. The germline CDR1 and CDR2 sequences are MNHEY and SVGAGI. The J segment lost 4 bases and the V segment lost 0 bases, leaving 7 bases of the junction unmatched. For the CDR3, the DNA is TGTGCCAGCAGTTACTCGGGTAGCGGGGGATTGTACGAGCAGTACTTC. It encodes CASSYSGSGGLYEQYF.

A few counts support this clonotype. This sequence joins TRBV2 and TRBJ2-2; possibly TRBD1 or TRBD2 for D (6 bases each). The V end lost 5 bases, the J end lost 7 bases, and 20 bases lay between the germline ends. The V gene's germline CDR1 is SNHLY and CDR2 FYNNEI. CDR3 length: 16 amino acids. CDR3 in amino acids: CASSRRDTSTGGELFF. The CDR3 coding sequence is TGTGCCAGCAGTAGGAGGGACACATCAACGGGCGGGGAGCTGTTTTTT.

The rearrangement uses TRBV14 and TRBJ2-7; 7 positions match TRBD2. With V trimmed by 1 base and J by 2 bases, 8 bases remained unmatched. The CDR3 is 16 amino acids. Germline CDR1 SGHDN, CDR2 FVKESK. The CDR3 protein is CASSQVRTSGTYEQYF. The CDR3 bases are TGTGCCAGCAGCCAAGTGAGGACCAGCGGGACCTACGAGCAGTACTTC.

This chain links TRBV11-2 with TRBJ2-2; 7 bases match TRBD1. V shed 11 bases and J 3 bases; nucleotides not matched to a gene: 9. The CDR3 consists of 14 residues. In germline, CDR1 is SGHAT, CDR2 FQNNGV. CDR3 residues: CAYLRGRDTGELFF. In DNA form, the CDR3 reads TGTGCCTACCTGAGGGGGCGAGACACCGGGGAGCTGTTTTTT.

This chain links TRBV29-1 with TRBJ1-2; D gene uncertain. The CDR3 extends over 11 amino acids. Germline V lookup: CDR1 SQVTM, CDR2 ANQGSEA. The V gene lost 1 base and the J gene lost 7 bases, with 7 bases spanning the gap. CDR3 sequence (DNA): TGCAGCGTTGAAGCGGGTTTTGGCTACACCTTC. It yields the protein CSVEAGFGYTF.

This chain links TRBV5-1 with TRBJ1-1; D might be TRBD1 (5 bases). V was shortened by 2 bases and J by 0 bases, with 17 bases between the two germline ends. The germline CDR1 and CDR2 sequences are SGHRS and YFSETQ. The CDR3 totals 17 residues. The DNA for the CDR3 is TGCGCCAGCAGCTTTTGGCAGGGAGTAGGTTTGAACACTGAAGCTTTCTTT. Translation gives CASSFWQGVGLNTEAFF.

This clonotype occurred a few times. The rearrangement links TRBV7-3 to TRBJ2-2, with D unclear. V lost 0 bases and J lost 0, with 8 bases in between. The germline V gene has CDR1 SGHTA and CDR2 FQGTGA. The CDR3 loop spans 16 amino acids. The CDR3 here is CASSLTGSANTGELFF. In DNA form, the CDR3 reads TGTGCCAGCAGCTTAACGGGGTCGGCGAACACCGGGGAGCTGTTTTTT.

This chain joins TRBV12-3 or TRBV12-4 and TRBJ2-1; 8 positions agree with TRBD2. J lost 0 bases, V lost 7 bases, and 8 bases had no gene match. CDR3 length: 16 amino acids. The CDR3 DNA follows: TGTGCCAGCACCCCGGGAGCGGGAGTCTCCTACAATGAGCAGTTCTTC. Its protein is CASTPGAGVSYNEQFF.

The V and J genes are TRBV7-8 and TRBJ2-3, with D hard to call. The germline V gene has CDR1 SGHVS and CDR2 FQNEAQ. V was pared by 8 bases and J by 2 bases, with 11 bases between. This CDR3 is 13 amino acids long. The CDR3 here is CASELGFTDTQYF. CDR3 nucleotide sequence: TGTGCCAGCGAACTGGGCTTCACAGATACGCAGTATTTT.

This sequence joins TRBV11-2 and TRBJ2-3, with D perhaps matching TRBD2 (7 bases). The CDR3 has 17 amino acids. The germline V gene has CDR1 SGHAT and CDR2 FQNNGV. Trimming left V 2 bases short and J 0 bases short, with 15 bases between. DNA of the CDR3: TGTGCCAGCAGCTTAAGGGGGGGACCCTACAGCACAGATACGCAGTATTTT. This encodes CASSLRGGPYSTDTQYF.

This clonotype came up a few times. The gene calls are TRBV24-1 and TRBJ1-1, with D unresolved. Trimming pared 8 bases from V and 4 bases from J, leaving 13 bases between. The CDR3 contains 13 residues. Germline loops: CDR1 KGHDR, CDR2 SFDVKD. Here the CDR3 reads CATTGIGSTEAFF. CDR3 coding DNA: TGTGCCACCACCGGGATCGGTAGCACTGAAGCTTTCTTT.

This clonotype was recorded at least ten times. This chain connects TRBV7-9 to TRBJ1-4; D perhaps matches TRBD1 (6 bases). Germline values: CDR1 SEHNR, CDR2 FQNEAQ (reference sequence). The CDR3 totals 15 residues. V shed 5 bases and J shed 8 bases, with 18 bases lying between them. This CDR3 is CASSPNRVGVEKLFF. CDR3 nucleotides: TGTGCCAGCAGCCCCAACAGGGTTGGTGTGGAAAAACTGTTTTTT.

This chain uses TRBV19 with TRBJ2-7; D perhaps matches TRBD2 (6 bases). V was cut by 3 bases and J by 0 bases, with 21 bases left in between. Germline-derived CDR1 and CDR2 are LNHDA and SQIVND (reference sequence). CDR3 length equals 18 residues. CDR3 nucleotides: TGTGCCAGTAGTATCCTTGGGGTCCTAGCGAGTAACTCCTACGAGCAGTACTTC. It is translated as CASSILGVLASNSYEQYF.

The chain recombines TRBV7-9 with TRBJ2-1; 7 positions agree with TRBD1. The trim removed 5 bases at V and 3 bases at J, leaving 7 bases unmatched. Germline CDR1 is SEHNR and CDR2 is FQNEAQ (reference sequence). This CDR3 spans 15 amino acids. The CDR3 DNA reads TGTGCCAGCAGCGCGGACAGGTTATTCTACAATGAGCAGTTCTTC. Protein sequence: CASSADRLFYNEQFF.